This T cell receptor beta chain originates from a study of blood T cell repertoires in COVID-19. From germline, CDR1 is GTSNPN and CDR2 SVGIG (reference sequence). Counting both end residues, the CDR3 totals 14 amino acids. How the authors handled the data: From reference gene primer amplification, estimates of nucleated cell counts were derived. The table came from immunoSEQ multiplex PCR; TCRdb's copy has only in-frame clones and leaves some out. The V and J calls and clone size are taken from that table; D and trimming were inferred from the DNA. The sample has approximately 250,000 clones; 84% are singletons. Points on this clone: Because the CDR3's place on the DNA is in doubt, the DNA is left out and the CDR3 is given as listed by TCRdb.

Input material: peripheral blood. This chain links TRBV30 with TRBJ1-2. The sequence was collected from a man aged 45-60 years with acute or convalescent COVID-19. The CDR3 here is CAWSVGVGNLPGVF.